The rows below give T cell receptor beta chains drawn from one sample of a study of vaccination and CD4 T cells after COVID-19. Their cognate antigens are unknown. In TCRdb, the PCR reads were re-called with MiXCR into one record per CDR3 protein. The sample includes some 16,000 distinct CDR3 sequences, about 53% of them seen just once. Sequencing used CD4+ T cells from blood, cultured in vitro, obtained before SARS-CoV-2 vaccination. These receptors originate from a human donor who had recovered from COVID-19. The CDR3 runs from the conserved cysteine through the conserved F or W. The D gene is left open where the match is weak. Expanded clones get a size class; other rows say once, few or many, or leave the size out.

TRBV6-1,TRBJ2-2,-,-,TGCAAAACCGACGGGAACACCGGGGAGCTGTTTTTT,CKTDGNTGELFF
TRBV11-3,TRBJ1-1,-,-,TGTGCCAGCAGCTACACGGATGAAGCTTTCTTT,CASSYTDEAFF
TRBV27,TRBJ1-6,-,-,TGTGCCAGCAGTCCCCCCCAGGGCTCCTATAATTCACCCCTCCACTTT,CASSPPQGSYNSPLHF
TRBV7-9,TRBJ1-1,once,TRBD1,TGTGCCAGCAGCTTAGTTCGGCAGGGGGTACTTAACACTGAAGCTTTCTTT,CASSLVRQGVLNTEAFF
TRBV6-5,TRBJ2-5,-,-,TGTGCCAGCAGTTACTCGGAAGGGGCAGAGACCCAGTACTTC,CASSYSEGAETQYF
TRBV2,TRBJ2-3,once,-,TGTGCCAGCAGTGCCAGCACAGATACGCAGTATTTT,CASSASTDTQYF
TRBV6-2/TRBV6-3,TRBJ2-5,few,-,TGTGCCAGCAGTTATTTCGGGTGGGAGACCCAGTACTTC,CASSYFGWETQYF
TRBV7-9,TRBJ2-2,-,TRBD1,TGTGCCAGCAGCAAAAAGACAGGGGGGAACACCGGGGAGCTGTTTTTT,CASSKKTGGNTGELFF
TRBV27,TRBJ2-6,-,-,TGTGCCAGCAGCCTGTCAGGAGGGGCTGGGGCCAACGTCCTGACTTTC,CASSLSGGAGANVLTF
TRBV7-2,TRBJ2-5,few,-,TGTGCCAGCAGCCGGGCGAGGGGAGAGACCCAGTACTTC,CASSRARGETQYF
TRBV20-1,TRBJ1-5,-,-,TGCAGTGCCCAATTGGGGGGGGGTAGCAATCAGCCCCAGCATTTT,CSAQLGGGSNQPQHF
TRBV7-9,TRBJ2-7,few,-,TGTGCCAGCAGCTTAGATGGGACGCGGGGAGAGCAGTACTTC,CASSLDGTRGEQYF
TRBV28,TRBJ1-1,few,-,TGTGCCAGCAGTCTCCCGACTGTTAACACTGAAGCTTTCTTT,CASSLPTVNTEAFF
TRBV20-1,TRBJ2-2,-,-,TGCAGTGCACGGGGTAAAGCCGAGGGGGAGCTGTTTTTT,CSARGKAEGELFF
TRBV19,TRBJ1-5,-,-,TGTGCCAGTAGTAGGGCCCGGGGGATTAGCAATCAGCCCCAGCATTTT,CASSRARGISNQPQHF
TRBV18,TRBJ2-3,once,-,TGTGCCAGCTCACTTGGGTCAGATACGCAGTATTTT,CASSLGSDTQYF
TRBV6-1,TRBJ2-5,-,-,TGTGCCAGCAGCCGCTCGAGACAGGACGGGCGCAAAGAGACCCAGTACTTC,CASSRSRQDGRKETQYF
TRBV11-2,TRBJ2-3,-,TRBD2,TGTGCCAGCAGCCTCACTAGCGGGGGCCCCACAGATACGCAGTATTTT,CASSLTSGGPTDTQYF
TRBV7-6,TRBJ2-2,-,-,TGTGCCAGCAGCTCTCTACGTGGAAACACCGGGGAGCTGTTTTTT,CASSSLRGNTGELFF
TRBV5-4,TRBJ2-5,-,TRBD1,TGTGCCAGCAGGACCAGGGGGCGCCCAGAGACCCAGTACTTC,CASRTRGRPETQYF
TRBV4-2,TRBJ2-1,-,-,TGTGCCAGCAGCCAAGTGGGAACCTACAATGAGCAGTTCTTC,CASSQVGTYNEQFF
TRBV24-1,TRBJ1-1,few,-,TGTGCCACCAGTGAAGGAGCAAAGAACACTGAAGCTTTCTTT,CATSEGAKNTEAFF
TRBV5-5,TRBJ1-6,-,-,TGTGCCAGCAGCTCCACCGGGGGTGAGAGTGCACCCCTCCACTTT,CASSSTGGESAPLHF
TRBV19,TRBJ2-2,few,TRBD1,TGTGCCAGTAGTATTCGGACAGGGGTTACCGGGGAGCTGTTTTTT,CASSIRTGVTGELFF
TRBV7-2,TRBJ1-5,-,TRBD1,TGTGCCAGCAGCTTACTGAGGGGGCTCAATCAGCCCCAGCATTTT,CASSLLRGLNQPQHF
TRBV20-1,TRBJ2-5,few,TRBD2,TGCAGTGCGACAATAGCGGGGGTACGGGGGCAGTACTTC,CSATIAGVRGQYF
TRBV28,TRBJ1-5,-,-,TGTGCCAGCAGAAACGAAACAGGGAGGGGTCAGCCCCAGCATTTT,CASRNETGRGQPQHF
TRBV7-9,TRBJ2-1,once,-,TGTGCCAGCAGCTTAATCTTGGGTGAGCAGTTCTTC,CASSLILGEQFF
TRBV7-2,TRBJ1-2,-,-,TGTGCCAGCAGCCCCGACCCTAACTATGGCTACACCTTC,CASSPDPNYGYTF
TRBV20-1,TRBJ1-3,-,-,TGCAGTGCTAGGAACTCTGGAAACACCATATATTTT,CSARNSGNTIYF
TRBV27,TRBJ1-5,-,-,TGTGCCAGCAGTACCCGGGCTCTTAGCAATCAGCCCCAGCATTTT,CASSTRALSNQPQHF
TRBV7-2,TRBJ2-6,few,-,TGTGCCAGCAGCGTAGACCGTGGGGCCAACGTCCTGACTTTC,CASSVDRGANVLTF